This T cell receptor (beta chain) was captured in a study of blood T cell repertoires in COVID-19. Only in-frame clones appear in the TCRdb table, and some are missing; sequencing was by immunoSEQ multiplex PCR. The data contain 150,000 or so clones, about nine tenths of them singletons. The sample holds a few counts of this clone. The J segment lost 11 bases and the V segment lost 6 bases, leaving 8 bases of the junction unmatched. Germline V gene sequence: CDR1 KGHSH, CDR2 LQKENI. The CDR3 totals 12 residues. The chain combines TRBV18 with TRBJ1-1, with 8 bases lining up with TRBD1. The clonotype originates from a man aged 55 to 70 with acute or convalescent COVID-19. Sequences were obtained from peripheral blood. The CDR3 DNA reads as TGTGCCAGCTCGGGGACAGGCGGTCTCGCTTTCTTT. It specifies CASSGTGGLAFF.